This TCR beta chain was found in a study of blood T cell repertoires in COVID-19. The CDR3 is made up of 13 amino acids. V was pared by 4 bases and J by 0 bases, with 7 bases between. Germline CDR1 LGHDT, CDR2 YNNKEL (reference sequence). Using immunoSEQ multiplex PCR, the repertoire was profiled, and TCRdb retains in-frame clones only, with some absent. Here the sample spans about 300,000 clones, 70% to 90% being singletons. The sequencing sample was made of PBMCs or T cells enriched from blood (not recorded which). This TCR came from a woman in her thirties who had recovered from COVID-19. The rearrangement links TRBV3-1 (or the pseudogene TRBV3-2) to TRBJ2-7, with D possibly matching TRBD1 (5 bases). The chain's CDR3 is CASSLQGSYEQYF. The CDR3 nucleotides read TGTGCCAGCAGCCTCCAGGGCTCCTACGAGCAGTACTTC.